This is a list of T cell receptor beta chains from one sample in a study of cytomegalovirus exposure and HLA in healthy donors. Clones were sequenced by immunoSEQ multiplex PCR, and TCRdb holds only the in-frame ones, with some missing. The table includes approximately 140,000 clones, 75% to 85% detected once. The sequenced sample was PBMCs. All receptors come from a human donor in good health. Both conserved end residues are part of each CDR3. D genes are given only for firm matches. The size field is filled for only some rows; it gives once, few, many or a size class.

>TRBV12-5|NA|NA|TRBJ1-2
CASGPPGEGANGYTF
TGTGCTAGTGGCCCCCCTGGGGAGGGTGCAAATGGCTACACCTTC
>TRBV25-1|NA|NA|TRBJ2-1
CASSEGRVLEQFF
TGTGCCAGCAGTGAAGGCAGGGTCCTTGAGCAGTTCTTC
>TRBV11-3|NA|TRBD2|TRBJ2-2
CASSRGLAGGQLTGELFF
TGTGCCAGCAGCCGAGGACTAGCGGGGGGGCAATTGACCGGGGAGCTGTTTTTT
>TRBV6-6|NA|TRBD2|TRBJ2-7
CASSYSGTSSYEQYF
TGTGCCAGCAGTTACTCCGGGACTAGCTCCTACGAGCAGTACTTC
>TRBV13|NA|NA|TRBJ1-6
CASSLGGAKKSPLHF
TGTGCCAGCAGCTTAGGGGGGGCTAAGAAGTCACCCCTCCACTTT
>TRBV5-1|NA|TRBD1|TRBJ1-4
CASRITGGVNEKLFF
TGCGCCAGCAGAATCACAGGGGGCGTAAATGAAAAACTGTTTTTT
>TRBV10-3|NA|TRBD1|TRBJ2-1
CAIRGDREYNEQFF
TGTGCCATAAGGGGGGACAGGGAGTACAATGAGCAGTTCTTC
>TRBV19|NA|NA|TRBJ2-1
CASSIDRPFRHYNEQFF
TGTGCCAGTAGTATAGACAGGCCATTCCGCCATTACAATGAGCAGTTCTTC
>TRBV28|NA|TRBD1|TRBJ1-5
CASSSILTGVGNQPQHF
TGTGCCAGCAGTTCAATATTAACAGGGGTGGGAAATCAGCCCCAGCATTTT
>TRBV25-1|few|TRBD1|TRBJ2-6
CASSEWDRGSGANVLTF
TGTGCCAGCAGTGAATGGGACAGGGGCTCTGGGGCCAACGTCCTGACTTTC
>TRBV4-2|few|TRBD2|TRBJ2-3
CASSQVASGGVAGTDTQYF
TGTGCCAGCAGCCAAGTTGCCAGCGGGGGGGTAGCTGGCACAGATACGCAGTATTTT
>TRBV25-1|NA|NA|TRBJ1-1
CASSEAGDTEAFF
TGTGCCAGCAGTGAGGCGGGAGACACTGAAGCTTTCTTT
>TRBV19|NA|NA|TRBJ1-1
CASSIRGEEAFF
TGTGCCAGTAGTATCCGGGGGGAAGAAGCTTTCTTT
>TRBV2|once|TRBD1|TRBJ1-5
CASSDPDRRNQPQHF
TGTGCCAGCAGTGACCCGGACAGGCGCAATCAGCCCCAGCATTTT
>TRBV11-3|NA|TRBD1|TRBJ2-2
CASSWGQQNTGELFF
TGTGCCAGCAGCTGGGGACAGCAGAACACCGGGGAGCTGTTTTTT